This passage covers 18 T cell receptor beta chains from one sample sequenced in a study of T cell responses to AZD1222 COVID-19 vaccine. TCRdb's copy holds only in-frame clones and misses some; the assay was immunoSEQ multiplex PCR. The data contain roughly 140,000 clones, approximately 94% of them singletons. This specimen consisted of peripheral blood, obtained on day 0 of AZD1222 vaccination. The source of these receptors is an adult in good health.

This clone was observed once. The rearrangement uses TRBV5-1 and TRBJ2-5; D gene ambiguous. The CDR3 length is 13 residues. CDR1 is SGHRS and CDR2 is YFSETQ in the germline V gene. V lost 0 bases and J lost 3, with 6 bases in between. The CDR3 loop is CASSLDQEETQYF. The CDR3 DNA reads as TGCGCCAGCAGCTTGGATCAGGAAGAGACCCAGTACTTC.

Regarding this clone: In the same sample, other DNA sequences code for this CDR3. The gene calls are TRBV6-1 and TRBJ1-5, with D tentatively TRBD1 (6 bases). Germline CDR1 reads MNHNS; CDR2 reads SASEGT. The CDR3 loop spans 14 amino acids. With 2 bases removed from V and 6 bases from J, the gap between germline ends came to 11 bases. The DNA for the CDR3 is TGTGCCAGCAGTGAACGAGGGGGTGGTCAGCCCCAGCATTTT. It encodes CASSERGGGQPQHF.

This rearrangement joins TRBV4-3 to TRBJ2-3; D not resolved. V gave up 0 bases and J gave up 2 bases, with 24 bases separating them. Germline lookup yields CDR1 LGHNA and CDR2 YSLEER. The CDR3 covers 20 residues. Written as DNA, the CDR3 is TGCGCCAGCAGCCAAGATCGGAGAAAGTACTTAGAAAGGGCCACAGATACGCAGTATTTT. Translation gives CASSQDRRKYLERATDTQYF.

This sequence joins TRBV5-6 and TRBJ2-7; 9 bases match TRBD2. Trimming took 5 bases from V and 3 from J; bases not matched to a gene: 6. Looked up from germline, CDR1 is SGHDT and CDR2 is YYEEEE. The CDR3 has 14 amino acids. The CDR3 loop reads CASRMFSGSYEQYF. As DNA, the CDR3 is TGTGCCAGCAGGATGTTTAGCGGGAGCTACGAGCAGTACTTC. Drawing the rest from reference TRBV5-6 and TRBJ2-7, the complete variable domain is DAGVTQSPTHLIKTRGQQVTLRCSPKSGHDTVSWYQQALGQGPQFIFQYYEEEERQRGNFPDRFSGHQFPNYSSELNVNALLLGDSALYLCASRMFSGSYEQYFGPGTRLTVT.

The CDR3 loop is CASSFGQGINEKLFF. The CDR3, as DNA: TGTGCCAGCAGCTTCGGACAGGGGATTAATGAAAAACTGTTTTTT. This chain connects TRBV11-2 to TRBJ1-4, with 9 bases lining up with TRBD1. This CDR3 contains 15 residues. Germline CDR1 and CDR2: SGHAT and FQNNGV. With V trimmed by 3 bases and J by 4 bases, 3 bases remained unmatched.

The chain combines TRBV10-3 with TRBJ2-7; possible D gene TRBD1, 5 bases. The CDR3 consists of 14 residues. Trimming left V 0 bases short and J 4 bases short, with 10 bases between. Germline-derived CDR1 and CDR2 are ENHRY and SYGVKD. CDR3 DNA sequence: TGTGCCATCAGTGAGTCGATCAGGGCGTACGAGCAGTACTTC. Its protein is CAISESIRAYEQYF.

This sequence joins TRBV4-1 and TRBJ2-2; TRBD2 is a possible D gene (5 bases). This CDR3 has 14 residues. Trimming removed 0 bases at V and 4 bases at J, with 6 bases between. Germline V gene lookup returns CDR1 MGHRA and CDR2 YSYEKL. The CDR3 region has the DNA TGCGCCAGCAGCCAAGATCGGGGCACCGGGGAGCTGTTTTTT. Encoded protein: CASSQDRGTGELFF.

The CDR3 is CASSPPGQSGYTF. The CDR3 coding sequence is TGTGCCAGCAGTCCCCCGGGACAGAGCGGCTACACCTTC. The rearrangement links TRBV12-3 or TRBV12-4 to TRBJ1-2, with TRBD1 identical over 7 bases. After removal of 5 bases from V and 8 bases from J, the junction contained 8 bases not matched to a gene. The CDR3 length is 13 residues.

The chain carries TRBV28 and TRBJ1-5; TRBD1 matches 9 bases. V lost 6 bases, J lost 5 bases, and 8 bases stayed unmatched. This CDR3 contains 15 residues. Germline lookup yields CDR1 MDHEN and CDR2 SYDVKM. CDR3 in amino acids: CASRGRDREYQPQHF. The CDR3, as DNA: TGTGCCAGCAGGGGCCGGGACAGGGAATATCAGCCCCAGCATTTT.

This chain uses TRBV3-1 (or the pseudogene TRBV3-2) with TRBJ1-2, with a tentative D call TRBD1 (5 bases). The CDR3 totals 17 residues. The ends were cut back, 1 base at V and 0 bases at J, with 15 bases in the middle. Germline V gene sequence: CDR1 LGHDT, CDR2 YNNKEL (reference sequence). CDR3 sequence (DNA): TGTGCCAGCAGCCAAGTCTCTGGACACCTAGCTAACTATGGCTACACCTTC. Its protein is CASSQVSGHLANYGYTF.

This clone was counted a few times. The rearrangement joins TRBV2 to TRBJ2-7, with 9 bases lining up with TRBD1. CDR3 length: 14 residues. The germline V gene encodes CDR1 SNHLY and CDR2 FYNNEI. The junction had 2 bases not matched to a gene; V was cut back by 4 bases and J by 1 base. The CDR3 region is CASSGQGGSYEQYF. CDR3 DNA sequence: TGTGCCAGCAGTGGACAGGGGGGTTCCTACGAGCAGTACTTC.

CDR3 loop: CASSLRYREPYEQYF. DNA of the CDR3: TGTGCCAGCAGCTTGAGGTACAGGGAACCCTACGAGCAGTACTTC. The rearrangement joins TRBV5-4 to TRBJ2-7, with D perhaps matching TRBD1 (6 bases). Germline V gene data show CDR1 as SGHNT and CDR2 as YYREEE (reference sequence). Trimming left V 1 base short and J 2 bases short, with 13 bases between. The CDR3 runs to 15 residues.

The genes are TRBV18 and TRBJ2-2; 11 bases map to TRBD1. The CDR3 consists of 15 residues. V shed 5 bases, J shed 3 bases, and the junction held 2 bases outside the gene matches. CDR1 and CDR2 from the germline V gene are KGHSH and LQKENI. As DNA, the CDR3 is TGTGCCAGCTCAGGACAGGGGGCGGACACCGGGGAGCTGTTTTTT. This codes for CASSGQGADTGELFF.

The sample holds a few counts of this clone. The chain links TRBV7-2 to TRBJ2-2; D perhaps matches TRBD1 (7 bases). Trimming took 3 bases from V and 5 from J, leaving 13 bases between them. The CDR3 sequence is 15 residues long. Germline CDR1 and CDR2: SGHTA and FQGNSA. The chain's CDR3 is CASSFQGGSTGELFF. CDR3 coding DNA: TGTGCCAGCAGCTTCCAGGGGGGAAGTACCGGGGAGCTGTTTTTT.

J is TRBJ1-1 and V is TRBV5-6, with D unclear. The CDR3 is 15 residues long. The germline gives CDR1 SGHDT, CDR2 YYEEEE. Trimming pared 0 bases from V and 4 bases from J, leaving 13 bases between. The CDR3 region has the DNA TGTGCCAGCAGCTTGGGTTCCCTCGGAGGCACTGAAGCTTTCTTT. This sequence encodes CASSLGSLGGTEAFF.

V and J are TRBV4-3 and TRBJ2-7; tentatively, D is TRBD1 (6 bases). The CDR3 length is 15 residues. Trimming cost V 0 bases and J 1 base, with 10 bases left between them. CDR1 LGHNA and CDR2 YSLEER come from the germline V gene. This CDR3 is CASSQDPGESYEQYF. The CDR3 region has the DNA TGCGCCAGCAGCCAAGACCCAGGGGAGTCCTACGAGCAGTACTTC.

The chain recombines TRBV24-1 with TRBJ2-3; D gene ambiguous. The CDR3 has 16 residues. Germline CDR1 is KGHDR and CDR2 is SFDVKD. The V gene lost 0 bases and the J gene lost 1 base, with 10 bases spanning the gap. This CDR3 is CATSDLNSLGTDTQYF. DNA of the CDR3: TGTGCCACCAGTGATTTGAACAGTTTGGGCACAGATACGCAGTATTTT.

This chain uses TRBV6-1 with TRBJ1-4; 9 bases match TRBD1. The junction had 7 bases not matched to a gene; V was cut back by 4 bases and J by 4 bases. The CDR3 consists of 16 residues. Germline CDR1 and CDR2: MNHNS and SASEGT. As DNA, the CDR3 is TGTGCCAGCAGTGCTTACCCGGGACAGGGTAATGAAAAACTGTTTTTT. It specifies CASSAYPGQGNEKLFF.